The sequence of this T cell receptor beta chain was determined in a study of control samples from healthy donors and cancer patients. This clone was seen just once. No DNA is shown, since the ends of the CDR3 on it are uncertain; the CDR3 is the one TCRdb lists. The length of the CDR3 is 13 amino acids, counting both ends. In germline, CDR1 is SQVTM, CDR2 ANQGSEA. Sequenced by immunoSEQ multiplex PCR; TCRdb stores in-frame clones only, minus some. Here the sample spans about 100,000 clones, about 90% being singletons. The chain combines TRBV29-1 with TRBJ2-1. The TCR comes from a woman between 50 and 59 years old in good health. The sequencing input was blood. The CDR3: CSVVSGRANEQFF.